This T cell receptor (beta chain) was captured in a study of PD-1 blockade in classical Hodgkin lymphoma (dated by TCRdb to between 2020 and 2021). Concerning the study at large: Nivolumab dosing was 3 mg/kg intravenously every 2 weeks, continuing until either disease progression or unacceptable toxicity. A peripheral blood immune signature of response to PD-1 blockade in classical Hodgkin lymphoma was defined using TCR beta sequencing and CyTOF.

V sheds 0 bases and J sheds 4 bases, leaving 8 bases between their ends. For CDR1 and CDR2, the germline V gene lists SGDLS and YYNGEE. Counted from cysteine to phenylalanine, this CDR3 has 14 amino acids. Here the CDR3 DNA is all that survives: 42 bases in frame from base 1. This specimen's time point label, per the study, means: cycle 4 day 1 (C4D1), after 5 to 7 weeks of nivolumab. All trial patients had relapsed after autologous stem cell transplantation, with cohorts A, B and C differing in prior brentuximab vedotin exposure. The trial cohort comprised 56 patients with relapsed/refractory classical Hodgkin lymphoma whose best overall responses were complete response, partial response or progressive disease. In the multi-cohort phase II CheckMate 205 trial, trial patients received single-agent nivolumab. An independent review committee assessed best overall response by applying the 2007 International Working Group response criteria. Trial PBMCs were collected just before the start of nivolumab (C1D1) and during therapy at cycle 2 day 1 and cycle 4 day 1. Peripheral blood was collected in 8 mL Vacutainer Cell Preparation Tubes, from which PBMCs were isolated by centrifugation and then cryopreserved.

The Qiagen DNeasy kit was used to extract genomic DNA from unsorted PBMCs and from the negatively selected CD4+ and CD8+ fractions. Amplification of TCR beta CDR3 regions was done by immunoSEQ multiplex PCR with primers that anneal to V and J segments. A synthetic immune receptor repertoire was used to minimize amplification bias, and any residual bias was removed computationally once sequencing was done. The paper's data handling went like this. Custom Python scripts were used to quantify repertoire diversity as the Shannon entropy index. Unsorted, CD4+ and CD8+ repertoires were examined separately, except in combined analyses, for which CD4+ and CD8+ sequences were merged in silico. A clone was considered expanded if an increase in frequency of at least 2-fold after treatment relative to C1D1 was found, and a pseudocount of 0.5 was applied to clones undetected at baseline. Clones with 0 or 1 copy at C1D1 were classified as singleton clones, and clones with 2 or more copies were classified as non-singleton clones. Clones expanded in unsorted samples were annotated as CD4+, CD8+ or unknown by matching protein sequences in sorted samples from the same patient. Wilcoxon tests were applied to paired samples to test diversity changes from C1D1 to C4D1. This is the immuneACCESS table as TCRdb keeps it, with only in-frame sequences that have V and J called. A part of the clones is gone; compared with another copy, unresolved V genes explain less than half, and the rest is unexplained. D and trimming come from the DNA, and the V and J calls and clone size come from that table. The sample data list around 90,000 clones, and around four fifths of these were observed just once. 8% to 9.5% of the sample is in the top ten clones.

Overall study outcomes, separate from this receptor: Trial patients achieving complete response had baseline diversity similar to newly diagnosed patients, whereas partial responders and progressors had significantly lower diversity. Baseline TCR diversity was reported to be lower in newly diagnosed patients than in healthy donors and to be lower still in relapsed/refractory patients. Patients starting nivolumab less than 1 year after ASCT had lower diversity and were excluded from later analyses to avoid confounding by immune reconstitution. By C4D1, a significant rise was seen in CD4+ TCR diversity but not in CD8+ TCR diversity (p=0.0027 vs p=0.16), and the rise was most apparent among complete responders (p=0.02). The study was restricted to a single clinical trial cohort, and the causes of repertoire differences, possibly disease activity or prior therapy, were left undefined.

Points on this clone: Its cognate antigen has yet to be identified. Base qualities are not at hand, and no much larger clone is one base apart.

The sample was peripheral blood mononuclear cells (PBMCs), taken before the fourth cycle of nivolumab. This TCR was recovered from a human donor with classical Hodgkin lymphoma. Recombination connected TRBV9 to TRBJ1-3; there is no confident call for the D gene. The CDR3 protein is CASSVGGMGNTIYF. The nucleotide sequence is TGTGCCAGCAGCGTAGGAGGGATGGGAAACACCATATATTTT.